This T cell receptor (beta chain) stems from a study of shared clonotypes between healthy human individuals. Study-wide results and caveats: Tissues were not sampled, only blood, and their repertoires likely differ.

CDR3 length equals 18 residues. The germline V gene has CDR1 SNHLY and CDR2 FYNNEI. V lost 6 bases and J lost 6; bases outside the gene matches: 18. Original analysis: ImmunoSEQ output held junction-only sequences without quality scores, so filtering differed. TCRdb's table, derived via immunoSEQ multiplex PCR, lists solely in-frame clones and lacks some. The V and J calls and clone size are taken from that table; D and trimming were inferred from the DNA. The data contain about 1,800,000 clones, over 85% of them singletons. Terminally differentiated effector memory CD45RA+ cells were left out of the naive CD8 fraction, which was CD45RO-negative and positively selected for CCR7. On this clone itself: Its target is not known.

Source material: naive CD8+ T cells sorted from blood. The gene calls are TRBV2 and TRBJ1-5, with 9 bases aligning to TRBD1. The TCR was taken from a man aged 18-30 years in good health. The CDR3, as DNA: TGTGCCAGCAGCCACCGGGACAGGGACCGAGGGGGTATTCAGCCCCAGCATTTT. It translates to CASSHRDRDRGGIQPQHF.